One and the same sample provided the 3 T cell receptor beta chains below, sequenced in a study of T cells after yellow fever vaccination. TCRdb called the 5' RACE reads again in MiXCR, with one record for every CDR3 protein. The sample contains some 390,000 distinct CDR3 sequences, 6.2% of which appear only once. The sample here was PBMCs, taken 5 days after the yellow fever booster vaccination. Source of these receptors: a man younger than 40 who received the YFV17D yellow fever vaccine.

This clonotype was counted between two and nine times. The chain joins TRBV3-1 to TRBJ2-1; D is possibly TRBD2 (5 bases). Germline CDR1 reads LGHDT; CDR2 reads YNNKEL (reference sequence). The CDR3 is 13 residues long. Trimming left V 8 bases short and J 7 bases short, with 15 bases between. The CDR3 DNA reads TGTGCCAGCTCCGGGGATGGTAAAAATGAGCAGTTCTTC. It encodes CASSGDGKNEQFF.

This chain links TRBV6-2 or TRBV6-3 with TRBJ1-1, with D unresolved. V was clipped by 6 bases and J by 4 bases, with 9 bases between them. The CDR3 is 12 amino acids. CDR1 MNHEY and CDR2 SVGEGT come from the germline V gene. CDR3 sequence: CASSIPPTEAFF. CDR3 DNA: TGTGCCAGCAGCATTCCCCCCACTGAAGCTTTCTTT.

Comments on this clonotype: A much larger clone differs from this one at a single base, so this may be a read error. The genes are TRBV20-1 and TRBJ2-2, with a tentative D call TRBD2 (6 bases). Per the germline V gene, CDR1 is DFQATT and CDR2 is SNEGSKA (reference sequence). The CDR3 contains 14 residues. The CDR3 loop is CSASGTHNTRELFF. The CDR3 nucleotides are TGCAGTGCTTCCGGGACTCACAACACCAGGGAGCTGTTTTTT.